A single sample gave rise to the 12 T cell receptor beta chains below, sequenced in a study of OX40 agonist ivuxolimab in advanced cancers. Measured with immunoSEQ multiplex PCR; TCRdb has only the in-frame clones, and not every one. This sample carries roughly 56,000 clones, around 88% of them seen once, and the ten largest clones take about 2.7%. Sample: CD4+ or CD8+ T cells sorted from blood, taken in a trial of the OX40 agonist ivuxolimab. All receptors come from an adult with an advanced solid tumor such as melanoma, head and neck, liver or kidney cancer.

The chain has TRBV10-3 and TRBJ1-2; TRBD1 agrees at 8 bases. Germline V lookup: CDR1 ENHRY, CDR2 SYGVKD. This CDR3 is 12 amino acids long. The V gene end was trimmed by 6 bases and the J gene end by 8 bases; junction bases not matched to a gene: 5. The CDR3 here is CAISLDREGYTF. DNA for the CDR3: TGTGCCATCAGCCTGGACAGGGAGGGCTACACCTTC.

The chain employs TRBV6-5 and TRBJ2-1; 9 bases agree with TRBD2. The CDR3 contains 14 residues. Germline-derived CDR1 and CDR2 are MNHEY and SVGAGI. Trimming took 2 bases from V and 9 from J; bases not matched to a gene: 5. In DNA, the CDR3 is TGTGCCAGCAGTTACGGCGGGGGGGAATTTGAGCAGTTCTTC. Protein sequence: CASSYGGGEFEQFF.

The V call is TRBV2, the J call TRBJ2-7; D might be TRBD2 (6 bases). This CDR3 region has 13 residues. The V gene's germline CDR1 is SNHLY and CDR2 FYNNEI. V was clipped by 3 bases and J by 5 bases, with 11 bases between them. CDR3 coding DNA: TGTGCCAGCAGTGAGGACGGGGGTCACGAGCAGTACTTC. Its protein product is CASSEDGGHEQYF.

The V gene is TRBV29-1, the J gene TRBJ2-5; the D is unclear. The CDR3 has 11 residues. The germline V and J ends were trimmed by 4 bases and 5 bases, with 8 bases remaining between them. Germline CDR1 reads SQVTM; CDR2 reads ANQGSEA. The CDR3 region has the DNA TGCAGCGTTGCCGCACCGGAGACCCAGTACTTC. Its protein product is CSVAAPETQYF.

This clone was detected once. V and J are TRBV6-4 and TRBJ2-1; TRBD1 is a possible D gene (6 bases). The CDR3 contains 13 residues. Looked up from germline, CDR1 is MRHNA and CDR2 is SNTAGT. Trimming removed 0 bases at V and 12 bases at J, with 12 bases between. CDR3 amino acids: CASSDSGHNTQFF. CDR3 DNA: TGTGCCAGCAGTGACTCGGGACACAATACGCAGTTCTTC.

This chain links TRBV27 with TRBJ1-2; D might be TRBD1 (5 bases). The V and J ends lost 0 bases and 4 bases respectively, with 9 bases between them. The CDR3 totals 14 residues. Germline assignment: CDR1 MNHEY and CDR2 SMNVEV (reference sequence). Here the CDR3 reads CASSLSRTSYGYTF. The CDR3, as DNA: TGTGCCAGCAGTTTATCGCGGACAAGCTATGGCTACACCTTC.

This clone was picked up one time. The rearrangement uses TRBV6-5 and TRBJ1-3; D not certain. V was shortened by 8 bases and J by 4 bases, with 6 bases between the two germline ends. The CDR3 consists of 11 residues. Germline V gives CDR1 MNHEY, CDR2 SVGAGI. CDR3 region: CASLLGNTIYF. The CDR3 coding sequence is TGTGCCAGCTTACTGGGAAACACCATATATTTT.

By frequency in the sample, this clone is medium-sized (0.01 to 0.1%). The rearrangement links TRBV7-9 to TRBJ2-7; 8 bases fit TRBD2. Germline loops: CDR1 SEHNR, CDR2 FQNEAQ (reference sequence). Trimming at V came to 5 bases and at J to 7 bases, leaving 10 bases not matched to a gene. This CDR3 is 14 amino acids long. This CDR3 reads CASSPAGEMWEQYF. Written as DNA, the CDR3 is TGTGCCAGCAGCCCAGCGGGGGAGATGTGGGAGCAGTACTTC.

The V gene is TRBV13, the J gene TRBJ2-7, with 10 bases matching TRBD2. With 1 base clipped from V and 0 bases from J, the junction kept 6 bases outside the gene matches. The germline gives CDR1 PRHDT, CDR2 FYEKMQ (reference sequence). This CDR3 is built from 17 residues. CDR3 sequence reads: CASSLERGGSSSYEQYF. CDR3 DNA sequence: TGTGCCAGCAGCTTAGAGCGGGGGGGCTCCTCCTCCTACGAGCAGTACTTC.

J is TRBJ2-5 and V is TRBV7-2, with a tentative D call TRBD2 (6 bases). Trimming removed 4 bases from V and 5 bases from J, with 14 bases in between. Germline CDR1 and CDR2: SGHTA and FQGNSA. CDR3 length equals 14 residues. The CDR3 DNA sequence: TGTGCCAGCAGCTCCCGGCGGGGAGCCGAGACCCAGTACTTC. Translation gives CASSSRRGAETQYF.

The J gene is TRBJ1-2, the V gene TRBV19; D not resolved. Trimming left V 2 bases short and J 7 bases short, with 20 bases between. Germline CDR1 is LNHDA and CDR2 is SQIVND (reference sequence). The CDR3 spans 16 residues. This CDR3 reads CASSISVYRELGGYTF. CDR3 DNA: TGTGCCAGTAGTATATCCGTATATCGGGAATTGGGTGGCTACACCTTC.

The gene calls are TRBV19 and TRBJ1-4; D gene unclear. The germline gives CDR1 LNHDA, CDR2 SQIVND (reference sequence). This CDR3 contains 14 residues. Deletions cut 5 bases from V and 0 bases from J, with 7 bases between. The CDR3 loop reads CASSVGATNEKLFF. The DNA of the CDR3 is TGTGCCAGTAGTGTAGGCGCAACTAATGAAAAACTGTTTTTT.